The sample holds a few counts of the clone carrying this T cell receptor (beta chain). Antigen unknown. The sample comes from a study of CD8 T cells in ankylosing spondylitis. Libraries of TCR beta came from quantitative 5'-RACE with molecular barcodes. Each CDR3 protein gets one entry after TCRdb re-called the 5' RACE reads with MiXCR. The sample has around 100,000 distinct CDR3 sequences; 24% are singletons. Study-level points and caveats: Disease-linked clones were found to be CD8+ and relatively rare in peripheral blood. The clones that were linked to disease were reported to be significantly enriched in matched synovial fluid samples from ankylosing spondylitis patients. Before this, some motif variants had been reported in reactive arthritis synovial fluid and blood.

The CDR3 totals 15 residues. Trimming cost V 5 bases and J 4 bases; bases outside gene matches: 8. Per germline, CDR1 MNHEY and CDR2 SMNVEV (reference sequence). Sequencing input: synovial fluid, either unsorted or a sorted T cell fraction (not recorded which). The chain joins TRBV27 to TRBJ1-2; 9 nucleotides align to TRBD1. The sequence derives from a male donor with ankylosing spondylitis. CDR3 bases: TGTGCCAGCAGTAAACAGGGGGCCGGTCGCTATGGCTACACCTTC. This sequence encodes CASSKQGAGRYGYTF.